One and the same sample provided the 26 T cell receptor delta chains below, sequenced in a study of Vγ9Vδ2 T cells in congenital toxoplasmosis. A single-tube template-switch cDNA reaction was primed with TRGC- and TRDC-specific primers. The TRGC primer was designed to bind both TRGC1 and TRGC2 constant genes. TCRdb re-identified clones in the reads via CATT. The sample includes roughly 800 delta-chain clones, 10% to 15% seen only once; the top ten take 14% to 15%. Material for sequencing was gamma-delta T cells from blood. Source of these receptors: a child under 10 years old born to a mother with Toxoplasma gondii infection during pregnancy, either congenitally infected or uninfected (not recorded which).

This clone is deemed large. The rearrangement links TRDV1 to TRDJ1; TRDD3 matches 9 bases. The CDR3 loop spans 22 amino acids. V lost 4 bases and J lost 5; bases outside the gene matches: 29. The germline CDR1 and CDR2 sequences are TSWWSYY and QGS. DNA of the CDR3: TGTGCTCTTGGGGCTATTCCCCGTTCCCGTTCCGGGGGATACCGGGGAACAGATAAACTCATCTTT. Its protein product is CALGAIPRSRSGGYRGTDKLIF.

This clone is classed as large. The gene calls are TRDV1 and TRDJ1; 12 nucleotides align to TRDD3. The trim removed 3 bases at V and 10 bases at J, leaving 30 bases unmatched. The CDR3 runs 22 residues. From germline, CDR1 is TSWWSYY and CDR2 QGS. In nucleotides, the CDR3 is TGTGCTCTTGGGGACCGGAGAACCAGCCCCTTGTACTGGGGGATACTCTACTCCCGACTCATCTTT. Translated, it gives CALGDRRTSPLYWGILYSRLIF.

This clone ranks as large. The chain uses TRDV2 and TRDJ1; 8 bases match TRDD3. There are 16 residues in the CDR3. Germline-derived CDR1 and CDR2 are GEAIGNYY and EKD. After removal of 0 bases from V and 0 bases from J, the junction contained 5 bases not matched to a gene. This chain's CDR3 is CACDTVWGTDTDKLIF. The CDR3 DNA reads TGTGCCTGTGACACCGTCTGGGGGACCGACACCGATAAACTCATCTTT.

As regards this clone: Just one base apart from a much larger clone, this may be a read error. J is TRDJ1 and V is TRDV2, with 13 positions matching TRDD3. Germline-derived CDR1 and CDR2 are GEAIGNYY and EKD. There are 18 residues in the CDR3. This CDR3 reads CASDKILGDTRYTDKLIF. As DNA, the CDR3 is TGTGCCAGTGACAAAATACTGGGGGATACGCGGTACACCGATAAACTCATCTTT.

There are a few counts of this clone. This may stem from a read error, because a much larger clone lies one nucleotide away. J is TRDJ1 and V is TRDV1; the match to TRDD3 covers 7 bases. The trim removed 1 base at V and 4 bases at J, leaving 15 bases unmatched. There are 18 residues in the CDR3. Looked up from germline, CDR1 is TSWWSYY and CDR2 is QGS. This chain's CDR3 is CALGERLPVYRGIDKLIF. In DNA form, the CDR3 reads TGTGCTCTTGGGGAACGCCTCCCCGTGTACCGGGGGATCGATAAACTCATCTTT.

By share, this clone counts as large. This rearrangement joins TRDV2 to TRDJ1; no definite D call. This CDR3 is built from 15 residues. The germline V and J ends were trimmed by 0 bases and 2 bases, with 12 bases remaining between them. CDR1 is GEAIGNYY and CDR2 is EKD in the germline V gene. CDR3 bases: TGTGCCTGTGACACCCTTGGGTTAATTACCGATAAACTCATCTTT. It encodes CACDTLGLITDKLIF.

This clone rates as medium-sized. The rearrangement uses TRDV3 and TRDJ3; 8 bases are a match to TRDD3. Germline V gene sequence: CDR1 TVYSNPD, CDR2 GDNSRS (reference sequence). The CDR3 loop spans 16 amino acids. V gave up 2 bases and J gave up 0 bases; unmatched junction bases: 3. The CDR3, as DNA: TGTGCCTTTGTACTGGGGGTCTCCTGGGACACCCGACAGATGTTTTTC. Protein: CAFVLGVSWDTRQMFF.

The genes are TRDV2 and TRDJ3, with 12 bases that match TRDD3. The germline gives CDR1 GEAIGNYY, CDR2 EKD. With 0 bases clipped from V and 0 bases from J, the junction kept 5 bases outside the gene matches. This CDR3 has 20 amino acids. The CDR3 DNA reads TGTGCCTGTGACACCATTGTACTGGGGGATACCTCCTGGGACACCCGACAGATGTTTTTC. Its protein is CACDTIVLGDTSWDTRQMFF.

This clone is categorized as medium-sized. This sequence joins TRDV2 and TRDJ2, with 13 bases lining up with TRDD3. V lost 3 bases, J lost 3 bases, and 9 bases stayed unmatched. Germline CDR1 and CDR2: GEAIGNYY and EKD. The CDR3 length is 18 residues. CDR3 in DNA: TGTGCCTGTGACCACGTACTGGGGGATACGCGTGTGACAGCACAACTCTTCTTT. Translated, it gives CACDHVLGDTRVTAQLFF.

By frequency in the sample, this clone is large (0.1 to 1%). V gene TRDV2 combines with J gene TRDJ3; TRDD3 aligns across 10 bases. Germline loops: CDR1 GEAIGNYY, CDR2 EKD. V dropped 2 bases and J dropped 4; count of bases not matched to a gene: 1. This CDR3 has 16 residues. CDR3 coding DNA: TGTGCCTGTGACATACTGGGGGATTGGGACACCCGACAGATGTTTTTC. Its protein is CACDILGDWDTRQMFF.

This clone is deemed large. This chain uses TRDV2 with TRDJ3; TRDD3 matches 9 bases. The CDR3 covers 18 residues. J was trimmed by 2 bases and V by 0 bases; bases with no gene match: 4. Germline V gene data show CDR1 as GEAIGNYY and CDR2 as EKD. For the CDR3, the DNA is TGTGCCTGTGACACCGGGGGATACCTAACCTGGGACACCCGACAGATGTTTTTC. Protein: CACDTGGYLTWDTRQMFF.

This clone has more than one count but fewer than ten. A far larger clone lies a single base away; this is likely a read error. Other DNA sequences from this sample encode an identical CDR3 as well. This chain links TRDV2 with TRDJ1; D unclear. Germline V gene lookup returns CDR1 GEAIGNYY and CDR2 EKD. This CDR3 has 14 residues. This CDR3 reads CACDTVQYTDKLIF. The DNA for the CDR3 is TGTGCCTGTGACACCGTACAGTACACCGATAAACTTATCTTT.

This clone has more than one count but fewer than ten. With a far larger clone one base away, a read error is the likely cause. The chain employs TRDV1 and TRDJ1; D is ambiguous. With 0 bases removed from V and 0 bases from J, the gap between germline ends came to 17 bases. The germline V gene encodes CDR1 TSWWSYY and CDR2 QGS. The CDR3 consists of 18 residues. The DNA of the CDR3 is TGTGCTCTTGGGGAACTAGCGCCCACGGGGTTTCACACCGATAAACTCATCTTT. It translates to CALGELAPTGFHTDKLIF.

Turning to this clone: A far larger clone is one nucleotide away, so this likely arose from a read error. This chain uses TRDV3 with TRDJ1, with D possibly being TRDD2 (5 bases). The ends were cut back, 4 bases at V and 2 bases at J, with 14 bases in the middle. The CDR3 is 13 amino acids. Germline CDR1 reads TVYSNPD; CDR2 reads GDNSRS (reference sequence). Here the CDR3 reads CASVLSRTDKLIF. CDR3 bases: TGTGCCTCCGTCCTATCCCGGACCGATAAACTCATCTTT. Drawing the rest from reference TRDV3 and TRDJ1, the complete variable domain is CDKVTQSSPDQTVASGSEVVLLCTYDTVYSNPDLFWYRIRPDYSFQFVFYGDNSRSEGADFTQGRFSVKHILTQKAFHLVISPVRTEDSATYYCASVLSRTDKLIFGKGTRVTVEP.

This clone occurred once. A far bigger clonotype differs at one base, so this is likely a read error. The chain is built from TRDV2 and TRDJ1; 7 bases are a match to TRDD3. The CDR3 is 13 amino acids. Germline V CDR1 and CDR2: GEAIGNYY, EKD. The CDR3 DNA is TGTGCCTGGGACACCTGGGGGACCGATAAACTCATCTTT. Translation: CAWDTWGTDKLIF.

A note on this clone: A much larger clonotype is one base distant, so this may be a read error. V usage is TRDV1 and J usage is TRDJ1, with 11 bases fitting TRDD3. V trimming: 0 bases; J trimming: 6 bases; junction bases outside the gene matches: 24. The CDR3 is made up of 22 amino acids. Germline assignment: CDR1 TSWWSYY and CDR2 QGS. The CDR3 region is CALGELTLKAPVVGDTQHKLIF. DNA of the CDR3: TGTGCTCTTGGGGAACTCACTTTGAAAGCCCCAGTAGTGGGGGATACGCAGCATAAACTCATCTTT.

Notes on this clone: A read error is likely here: a far larger clone is one base away. This sample also contains other DNA sequences that code for the same CDR3. This sequence joins TRDV2 and TRDJ3; D call uncertain. Between the trimmed V and J ends, which lost 4 bases and 2 bases, there was a span of 2 bases. The CDR3 sequence is 13 residues long. The germline V gene encodes CDR1 GEAIGNYY and CDR2 EKD. Written as DNA, the CDR3 is TGTGCCTGTGATACCTGGGACACCCGACAGATGTTTTTC. As protein: CACDTWDTRQMFF.

This clone counts as large. The chain combines TRDV2 with TRDJ1; 9 bases fit TRDD3. The CDR3 runs 16 residues. With 7 bases clipped from V and 0 bases from J, the junction kept 11 bases outside the gene matches. Germline V gives CDR1 GEAIGNYY, CDR2 EKD. The CDR3 protein is CACLLLGDAYTDKLIF. The CDR3 nucleotides are TGTGCCTGCCTCTTACTGGGGGACGCGTACACCGATAAACTCATCTTT.

This clone was counted only a few times. This could be a read error, since a much larger clone is one nucleotide away. The chain recombines TRDV2 with TRDJ3, with 11 bases lining up with TRDD3. The CDR3 spans 19 residues. Germline V gene data show CDR1 as GEAIGNYY and CDR2 as EKD. In nucleotides, the CDR3 is TGTGCCTGTAACACCCTTGGGGGATACGCTTCCTGGGACACCCGACAGATGTTTTTC. It translates to CACNTLGGYASWDTRQMFF.

By share of the sample, this clone is large. V is TRDV2 and J is TRDJ3, with D perhaps TRDD3 (6 bases). The CDR3 is made up of 20 amino acids. Per germline, CDR1 GEAIGNYY and CDR2 EKD. Trimming pared 0 bases from V and 0 bases from J, leaving 17 bases between. CDR3 region: CACDTVPDTVDSWDTRQMFF. CDR3 nucleotides: TGTGCCTGTGACACCGTACCGGATACTGTTGACTCCTGGGACACCCGACAGATGTTTTTC.

This clone was counted only a few times. A far bigger clonotype differs at one base, so this is likely a read error. This specimen includes other DNA sequences encoding the same CDR3. There is no V gene call, and the J gene is TRDJ1; whether TRDD3, the table's D call, matches the DNA was not checked. This CDR3 contains 20 residues. Here the CDR3 DNA reads TGTGCAAAAGATACCCAGGGAAGCCTTATTCGTGAGGGACGGACCGATAAACTCATCTTT. Translated, it gives CAKDTQGSLIREGRTDKLIF.

This clone turned up a few times. A far larger clone is only one base removed, so a read error is likely. The rearrangement links TRDV1 to TRDJ4; no clear D gene. From germline, CDR1 is TSWWSYY and CDR2 QGS. Trimming took off 3 bases at V and 4 bases at J, with 21 bases between the two ends. The CDR3 loop spans 16 amino acids. CDR3 nucleotides: TGTGCTCTTGGGGACCCCCACTTGTCCTTGCGTGAACCCCTGATCTTT. Translating gives CALGDPHLSLREPLIF.

This clone has more than one count but fewer than ten. One base away lies a much larger clone, so this may be a sequencing read error. The chain couples TRDV2 to TRDJ3, with D maybe TRDD3 (6 bases). This CDR3 comprises 18 residues. The V gene's germline CDR1 is GEAIGNYY and CDR2 EKD. The CDR3 spells CASDTWGSSSWDTRQMFF. In DNA, the CDR3 is TGTGCCAGTGACACCTGGGGATCCAGCTCCTGGGACACCCGACAGATGTTTTTC.

This clone was observed a few times. This probably arose from a read error, given a far larger clone one base away. This specimen includes other DNA sequences encoding the same CDR3. The rearrangement links TRDV2 to TRDJ1; no firm D call. In germline, CDR1 is GEAIGNYY, CDR2 EKD. There are 14 residues in the CDR3. CDR3 region: CACDTVQYTDKLIF. The DNA for the CDR3 is TGTGCCTGTGACACCGTACAGTACACTGATAAACTCATCTTT.

Relative to its sample, this clone is large. The chain employs TRDV2 and TRDJ1; 9 bases line up with TRDD3. J lost 1 base, V lost 3 bases, and 5 bases had no gene match. The CDR3 contains 15 residues. Germline V gene data show CDR1 as GEAIGNYY and CDR2 as EKD. The CDR3 region is CACDVLGDPTDKLIF. In nucleotides, the CDR3 is TGTGCCTGTGACGTACTGGGGGACCCCACCGATAAACTCATCTTT.

The J gene is TRDJ1, the V gene TRDV1; D is unclear. The ends were cut back, 1 base at V and 0 bases at J, with 9 bases in the middle. The germline gives CDR1 TSWWSYY, CDR2 QGS. The CDR3 extends over 15 amino acids. CDR3 sequence: CALGEPYPYTDKLIF. Here the CDR3 DNA reads TGTGCTCTTGGGGAACCTTACCCGTACACCGATAAACTCATCTTT.